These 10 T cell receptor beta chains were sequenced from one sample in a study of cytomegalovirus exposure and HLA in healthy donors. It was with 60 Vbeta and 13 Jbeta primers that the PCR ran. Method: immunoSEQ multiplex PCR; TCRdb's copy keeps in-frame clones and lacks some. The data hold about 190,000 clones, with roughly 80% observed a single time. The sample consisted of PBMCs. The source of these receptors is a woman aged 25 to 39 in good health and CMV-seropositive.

The chain's CDR3 is CASSLETGPYEQYF. The CDR3 DNA reads as TGCGCCAGCAGCTTGGAGACAGGGCCCTACGAGCAGTACTTC. The V gene is TRBV5-1, the J gene TRBJ2-7, with 7 bases identical to TRBD1. The germline gives CDR1 SGHRS, CDR2 YFSETQ. V dropped 0 bases and J dropped 2; count of bases not matched to a gene: 2. This CDR3 spans 14 amino acids.

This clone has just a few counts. The CDR3 nucleotides read TGCGCCAGCAGCTTACAGGGCTACGGGGAGCTGTTTTTT. Translation: CASSLQGYGELFF. V usage is TRBV5-1 and J usage is TRBJ2-2; D possibly corresponds to TRBD1 (6 bases). Germline V gene sequence: CDR1 SGHRS, CDR2 YFSETQ. This CDR3 is 13 amino acids long. Trimming pared 2 bases from V and 7 bases from J, leaving 9 bases between.

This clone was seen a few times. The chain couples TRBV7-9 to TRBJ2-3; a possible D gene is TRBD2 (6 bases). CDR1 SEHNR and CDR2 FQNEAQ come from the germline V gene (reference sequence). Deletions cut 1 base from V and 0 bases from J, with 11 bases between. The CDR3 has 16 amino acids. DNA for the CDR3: TGTGCCAGCAGCTTAGAACGGGGGAGGAGCACAGATACGCAGTATTTT. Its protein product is CASSLERGRSTDTQYF.

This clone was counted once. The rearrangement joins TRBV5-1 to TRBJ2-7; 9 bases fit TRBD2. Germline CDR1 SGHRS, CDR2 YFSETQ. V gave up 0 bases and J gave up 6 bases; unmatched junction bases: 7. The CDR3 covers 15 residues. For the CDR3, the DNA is TGCGCCAGCAGCTTGGGGGGTAGCGGGAGTATCGAGCAGTACTTC. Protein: CASSLGGSGSIEQYF. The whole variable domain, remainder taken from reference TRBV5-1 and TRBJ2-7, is KAGVTQTPRYLIKTRGQQVTLSCSPISGHRSVSWYQQTPGQGLQFLFEYFSETQRNKGNFPGRFSGRQFSNSRSEMNVSTLELGDSALYLCASSLGGSGSIEQYFGPGTRLTVT.

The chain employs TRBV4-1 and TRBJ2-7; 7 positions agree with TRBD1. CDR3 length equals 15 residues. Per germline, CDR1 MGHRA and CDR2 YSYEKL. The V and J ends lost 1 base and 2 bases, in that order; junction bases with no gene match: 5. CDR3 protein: CASSQVITGAYEQYF. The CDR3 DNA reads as TGCGCCAGCAGCCAAGTGATTACAGGGGCCTACGAGCAGTACTTC.

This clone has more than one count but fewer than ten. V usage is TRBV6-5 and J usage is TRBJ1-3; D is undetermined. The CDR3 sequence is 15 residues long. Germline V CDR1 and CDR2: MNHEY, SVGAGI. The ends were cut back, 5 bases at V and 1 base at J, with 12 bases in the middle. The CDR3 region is CASSPGFSSGNTIYF. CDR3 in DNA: TGTGCCAGCAGTCCGGGGTTCAGTTCTGGAAACACCATATATTTT.

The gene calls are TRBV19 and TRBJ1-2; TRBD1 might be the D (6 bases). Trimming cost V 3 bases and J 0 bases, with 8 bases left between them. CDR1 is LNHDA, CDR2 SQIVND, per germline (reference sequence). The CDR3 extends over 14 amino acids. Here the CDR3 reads CASSIQGPNYGYTF. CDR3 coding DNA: TGTGCCAGTAGTATCCAGGGGCCTAACTATGGCTACACCTTC. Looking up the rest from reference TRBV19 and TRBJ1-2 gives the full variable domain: DGGITQSPKYLFRKEGQNVTLSCEQNLNHDAMYWYRQDPGQGLRLIYYSQIVNDFQKGDIAEGYSVSREKKESFPLTVTSAQKNPTAFYLCASSIQGPNYGYTFGSGTRLTVV.

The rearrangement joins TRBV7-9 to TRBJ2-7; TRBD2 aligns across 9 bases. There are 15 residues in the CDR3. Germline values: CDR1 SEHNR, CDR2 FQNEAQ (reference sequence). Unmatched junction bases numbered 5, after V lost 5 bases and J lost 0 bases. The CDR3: CASSPSGASSYEQYF. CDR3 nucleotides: TGTGCCAGCAGCCCTAGCGGGGCAAGCTCCTACGAGCAGTACTTC. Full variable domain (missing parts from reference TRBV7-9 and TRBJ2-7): DTGVSQNPRHKITKRGQNVTFRCDPISEHNRLYWYRQTLGQGPEFLTYFQNEAQLEKSRLLSDRFSAERPKGSFSTLEIQRTEQGDSAMYLCASSPSGASSYEQYFGPGTRLTVT.

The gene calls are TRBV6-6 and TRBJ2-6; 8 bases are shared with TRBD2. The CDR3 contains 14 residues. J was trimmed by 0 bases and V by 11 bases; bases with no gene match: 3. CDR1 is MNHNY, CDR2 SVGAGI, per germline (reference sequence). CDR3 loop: CAAAGGSGANVLTF. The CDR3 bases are TGTGCCGCGGCGGGAGGCTCTGGGGCCAACGTCCTGACTTTC.

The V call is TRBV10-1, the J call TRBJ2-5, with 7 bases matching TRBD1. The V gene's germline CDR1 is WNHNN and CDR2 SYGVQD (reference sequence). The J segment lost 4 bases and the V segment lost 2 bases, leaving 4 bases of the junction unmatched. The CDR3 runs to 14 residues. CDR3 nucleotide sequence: TGCGCCAGCAGTGAGGAGACAGGGCGAGAGACCCAGTACTTC. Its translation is CASSEETGRETQYF.